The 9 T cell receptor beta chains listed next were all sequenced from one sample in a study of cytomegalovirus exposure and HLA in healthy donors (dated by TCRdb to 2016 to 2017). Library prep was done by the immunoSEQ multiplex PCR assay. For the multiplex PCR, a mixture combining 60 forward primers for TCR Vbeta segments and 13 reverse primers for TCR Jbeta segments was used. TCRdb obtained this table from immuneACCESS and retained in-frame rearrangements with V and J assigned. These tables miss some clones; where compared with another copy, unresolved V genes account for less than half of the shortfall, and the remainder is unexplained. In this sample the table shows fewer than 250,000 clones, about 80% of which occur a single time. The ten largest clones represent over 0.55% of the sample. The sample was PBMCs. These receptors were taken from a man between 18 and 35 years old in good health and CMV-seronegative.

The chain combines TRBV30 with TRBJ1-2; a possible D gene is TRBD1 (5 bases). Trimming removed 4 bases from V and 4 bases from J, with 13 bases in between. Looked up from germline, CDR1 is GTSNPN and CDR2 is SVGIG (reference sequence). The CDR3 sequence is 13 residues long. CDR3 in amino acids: CAWTPGTSYGYTF. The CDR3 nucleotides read TGTGCCTGGACCCCAGGGACTTCCTATGGCTACACCTTC. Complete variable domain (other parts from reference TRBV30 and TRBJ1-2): SQTIHQWPATLVQPVGSPLSLECTVEGTSNPNLYWYRQAAGRGLQLLFYSVGIGQISSEVPQNLSASRPQDRQFILSSKKLLLSDSGFYLCAWTPGTSYGYTFGSGTRLTVV.

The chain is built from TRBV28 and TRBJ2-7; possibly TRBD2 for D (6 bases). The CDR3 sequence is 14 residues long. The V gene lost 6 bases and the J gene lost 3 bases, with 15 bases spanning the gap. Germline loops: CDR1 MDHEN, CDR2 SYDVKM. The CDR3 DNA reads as TGTGCCAGCAGCTCCACCCGACTAGTCTACGAGCAGTACTTC. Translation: CASSSTRLVYEQYF.

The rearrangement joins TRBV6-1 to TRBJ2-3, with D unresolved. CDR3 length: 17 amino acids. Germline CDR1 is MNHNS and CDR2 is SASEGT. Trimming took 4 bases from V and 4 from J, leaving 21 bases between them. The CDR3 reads CASSGDFPTIFADTQYF. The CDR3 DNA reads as TGTGCCAGCAGTGGCGATTTCCCAACGATCTTCGCAGATACGCAGTATTTT.

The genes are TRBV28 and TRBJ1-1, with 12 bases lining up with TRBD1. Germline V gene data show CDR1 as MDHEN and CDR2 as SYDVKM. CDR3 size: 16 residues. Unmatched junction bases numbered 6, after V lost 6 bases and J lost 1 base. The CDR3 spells CASSPGTGGWNTEAFF. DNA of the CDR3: TGTGCCAGCAGCCCCGGGACAGGGGGCTGGAACACTGAAGCTTTCTTT.

The CDR3 DNA sequence: TGTGCCTCGACGAGAGGGGCGGGGACCACAGATACGCAGTATTTT. It codes for CASTRGAGTTDTQYF. V is TRBV30 and J is TRBJ2-3; TRBD2 is a possible D gene (6 bases). Between the trimmed V and J ends, which lost 7 bases and 2 bases, there was a span of 19 bases. This CDR3 contains 15 residues. Germline CDR1 GTSNPN, CDR2 SVGIG (reference sequence).

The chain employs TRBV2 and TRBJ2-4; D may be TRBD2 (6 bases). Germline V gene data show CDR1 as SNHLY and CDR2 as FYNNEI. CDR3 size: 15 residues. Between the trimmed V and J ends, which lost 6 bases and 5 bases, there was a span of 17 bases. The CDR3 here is CASREGFGRQNIQYF. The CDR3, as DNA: TGTGCCAGCAGGGAGGGGTTTGGGAGACAAAACATTCAGTACTTC. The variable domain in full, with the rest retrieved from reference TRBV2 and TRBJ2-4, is EPEVTQTPSHQVTQMGQEVILRCVPISNHLYFYWYRQILGQKVEFLVSFYNNEISEKSEIFDDQFSVERPDGSNFTLKIRSTKLEDSAMYFCASREGFGRQNIQYFGAGTRLSVL.

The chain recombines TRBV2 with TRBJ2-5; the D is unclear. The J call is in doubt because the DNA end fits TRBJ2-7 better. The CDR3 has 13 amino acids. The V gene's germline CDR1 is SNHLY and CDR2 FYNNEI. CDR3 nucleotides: TGTGCCAGCAGTGATGCCGCAACCTACGAGCAGTACTTC. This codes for CASSDAATYEQYF.

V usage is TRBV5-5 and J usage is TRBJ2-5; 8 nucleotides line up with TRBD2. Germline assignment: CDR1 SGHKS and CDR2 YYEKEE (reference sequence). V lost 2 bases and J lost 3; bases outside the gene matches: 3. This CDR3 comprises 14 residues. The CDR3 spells CASSFRREEETQYF. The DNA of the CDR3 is TGTGCCAGCAGCTTTCGGCGGGAGGAAGAGACCCAGTACTTC.

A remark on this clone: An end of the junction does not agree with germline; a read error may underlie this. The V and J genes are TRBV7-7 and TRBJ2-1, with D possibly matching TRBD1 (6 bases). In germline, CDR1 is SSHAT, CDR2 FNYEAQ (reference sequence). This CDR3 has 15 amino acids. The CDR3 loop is CASSLELGGYNEQFF. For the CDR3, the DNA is TGTGCTAGCAGCTTAGAATTAGGGGGCTACAATGAGCAGTTCTTC.